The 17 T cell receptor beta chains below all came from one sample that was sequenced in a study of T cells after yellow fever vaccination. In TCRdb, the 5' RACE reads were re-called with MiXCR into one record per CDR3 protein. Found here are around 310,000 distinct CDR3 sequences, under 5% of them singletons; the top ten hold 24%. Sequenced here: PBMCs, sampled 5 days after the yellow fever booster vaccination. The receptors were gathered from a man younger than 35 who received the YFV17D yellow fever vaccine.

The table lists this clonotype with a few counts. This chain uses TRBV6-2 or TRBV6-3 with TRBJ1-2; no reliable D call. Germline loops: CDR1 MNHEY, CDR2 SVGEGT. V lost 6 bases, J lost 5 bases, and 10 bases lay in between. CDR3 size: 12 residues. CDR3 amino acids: CASSSRLYGYTF. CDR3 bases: TGTGCCAGCAGCTCGAGGCTGTATGGCTACACCTTC.

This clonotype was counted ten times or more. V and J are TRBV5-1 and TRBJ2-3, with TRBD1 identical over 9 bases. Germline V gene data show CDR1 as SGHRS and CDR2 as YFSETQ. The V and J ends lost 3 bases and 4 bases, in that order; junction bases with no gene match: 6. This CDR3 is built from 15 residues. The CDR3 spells CASSYRDRDPDTQYF. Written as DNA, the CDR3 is TGCGCCAGCAGCTACCGGGACAGGGACCCAGATACGCAGTATTTT.

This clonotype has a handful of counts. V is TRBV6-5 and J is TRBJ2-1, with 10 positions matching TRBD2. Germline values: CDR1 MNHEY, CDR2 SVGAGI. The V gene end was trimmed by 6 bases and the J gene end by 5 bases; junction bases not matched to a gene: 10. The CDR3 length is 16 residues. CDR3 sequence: CASSPPSGGRNNEQFF. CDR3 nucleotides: TGTGCCAGCAGCCCTCCTAGCGGGGGAAGGAACAATGAGCAGTTCTTC.

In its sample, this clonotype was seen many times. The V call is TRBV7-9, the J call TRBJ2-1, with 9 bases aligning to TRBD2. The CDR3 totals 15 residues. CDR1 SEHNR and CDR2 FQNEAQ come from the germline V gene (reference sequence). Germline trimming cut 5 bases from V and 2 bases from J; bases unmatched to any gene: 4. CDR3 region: CASSPRLAAYNEQFF. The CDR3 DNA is TGTGCCAGCAGCCCTCGACTAGCGGCCTACAATGAGCAGTTCTTC.

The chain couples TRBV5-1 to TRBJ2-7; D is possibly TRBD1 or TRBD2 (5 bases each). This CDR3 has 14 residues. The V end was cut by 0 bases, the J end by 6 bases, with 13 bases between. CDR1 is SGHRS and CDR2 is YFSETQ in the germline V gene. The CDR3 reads CASSLGGASVEQYF. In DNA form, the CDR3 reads TGCGCCAGCAGCTTGGGAGGGGCTTCAGTCGAGCAGTACTTC.

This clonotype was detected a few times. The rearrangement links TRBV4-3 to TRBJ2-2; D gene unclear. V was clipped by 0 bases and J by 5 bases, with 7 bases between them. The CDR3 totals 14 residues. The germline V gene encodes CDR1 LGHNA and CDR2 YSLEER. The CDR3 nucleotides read TGCGCCAGCAGCCAAGAAGGGTTGACCGGGGAGCTGTTTTTT. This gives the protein CASSQEGLTGELFF.

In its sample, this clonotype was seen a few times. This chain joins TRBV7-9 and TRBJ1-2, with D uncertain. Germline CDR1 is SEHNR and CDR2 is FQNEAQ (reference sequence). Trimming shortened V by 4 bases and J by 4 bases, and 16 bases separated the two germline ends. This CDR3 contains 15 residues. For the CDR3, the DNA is TGTGCCAGCAGCTCCCCTTCCGGGCCATCCTATGGCTACACCTTC. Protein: CASSSPSGPSYGYTF.

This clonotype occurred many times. DNA for the CDR3: TGTGCCAGCAGTTTGGGTTTTGGCTACACCTTC. As protein: CASSLGFGYTF. V gene TRBV28 combines with J gene TRBJ1-2; D remains unclear. Trimming removed 3 bases from V and 7 bases from J, with 6 bases in between. The CDR3 loop spans 11 amino acids. The germline V gene encodes CDR1 MDHEN and CDR2 SYDVKM.

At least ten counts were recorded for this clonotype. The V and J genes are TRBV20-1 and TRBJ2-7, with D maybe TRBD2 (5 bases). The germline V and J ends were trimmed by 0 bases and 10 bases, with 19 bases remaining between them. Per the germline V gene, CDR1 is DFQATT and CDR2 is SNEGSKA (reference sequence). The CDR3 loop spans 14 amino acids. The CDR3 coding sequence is TGCAGTGCTAGAGATGATATAGGAGGTCGAGGCCAGTACGTC. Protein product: CSARDDIGGRGQYV.

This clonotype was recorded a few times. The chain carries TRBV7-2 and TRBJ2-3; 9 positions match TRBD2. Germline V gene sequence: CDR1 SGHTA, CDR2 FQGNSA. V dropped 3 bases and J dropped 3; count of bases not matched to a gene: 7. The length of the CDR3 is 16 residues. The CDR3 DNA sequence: TGTGCCAGCAGCTTGGGGGCGGGGGGGCTGACAGATACGCAGTATTTT. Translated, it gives CASSLGAGGLTDTQYF.

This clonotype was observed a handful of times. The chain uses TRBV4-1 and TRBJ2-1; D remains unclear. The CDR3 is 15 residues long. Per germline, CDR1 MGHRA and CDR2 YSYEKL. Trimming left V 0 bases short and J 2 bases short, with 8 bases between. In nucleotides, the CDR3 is TGCGCCAGCAGCCAAGAGCATACGACCTACAATGAGCAGTTCTTC. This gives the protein CASSQEHTTYNEQFF.

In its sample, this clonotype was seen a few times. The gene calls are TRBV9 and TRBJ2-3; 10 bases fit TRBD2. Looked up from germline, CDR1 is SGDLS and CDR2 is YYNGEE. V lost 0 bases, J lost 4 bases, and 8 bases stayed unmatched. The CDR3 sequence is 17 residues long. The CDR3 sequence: CASSVDPWGTSADTQYF. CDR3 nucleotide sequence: TGTGCCAGCAGCGTAGATCCCTGGGGGACTAGCGCAGATACGCAGTATTTT.

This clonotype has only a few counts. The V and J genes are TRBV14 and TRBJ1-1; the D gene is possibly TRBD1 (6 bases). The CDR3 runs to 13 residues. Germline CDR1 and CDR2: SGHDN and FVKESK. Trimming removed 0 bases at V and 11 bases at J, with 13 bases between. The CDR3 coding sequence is TGTGCCAGCAGCCAAGATTGGGCAGGGGTCGCTTTCTTT. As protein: CASSQDWAGVAFF. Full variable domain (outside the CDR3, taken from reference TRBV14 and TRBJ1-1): EAGVTQFPSHSVIEKGQTVTLRCDPISGHDNLYWYRRVMGKEIKFLLHFVKESKQDESGMPNNRFLAERTGGTYSTLKVQPAELEDSGVYFCASSQDWAGVAFFGQGTRLTVV.

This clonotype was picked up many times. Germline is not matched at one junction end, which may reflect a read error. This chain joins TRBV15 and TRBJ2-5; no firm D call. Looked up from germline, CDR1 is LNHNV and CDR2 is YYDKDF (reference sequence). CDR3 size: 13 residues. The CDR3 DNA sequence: TGTGCCACCAGCGGAGACAACCAAGAGACCCAGTACTTC. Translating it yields CATSGDNQETQYF.

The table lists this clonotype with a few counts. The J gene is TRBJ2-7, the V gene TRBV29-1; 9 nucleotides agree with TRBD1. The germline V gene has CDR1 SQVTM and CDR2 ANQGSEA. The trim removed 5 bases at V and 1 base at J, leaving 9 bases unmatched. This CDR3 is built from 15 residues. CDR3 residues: CSVREQGAGSYEQYF. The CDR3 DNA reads TGCAGCGTTAGGGAACAGGGGGCTGGTTCCTACGAGCAGTACTTC.

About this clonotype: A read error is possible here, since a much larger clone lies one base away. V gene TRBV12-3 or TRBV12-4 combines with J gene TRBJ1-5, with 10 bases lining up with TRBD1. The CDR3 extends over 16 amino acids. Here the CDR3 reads CASSTGTGASIQPQHF. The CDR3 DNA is TGTGCCAGCAGTACCGGGACAGGGGCTAGCATTCAGCCCCAGCATTTT.

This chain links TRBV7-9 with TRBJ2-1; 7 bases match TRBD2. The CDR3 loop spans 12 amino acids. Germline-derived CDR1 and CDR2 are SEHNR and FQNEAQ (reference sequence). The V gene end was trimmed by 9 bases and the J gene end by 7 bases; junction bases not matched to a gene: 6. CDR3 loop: CASRRGLNEQFF. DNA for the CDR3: TGTGCCAGTCGGCGGGGGTTGAATGAGCAGTTCTTC.